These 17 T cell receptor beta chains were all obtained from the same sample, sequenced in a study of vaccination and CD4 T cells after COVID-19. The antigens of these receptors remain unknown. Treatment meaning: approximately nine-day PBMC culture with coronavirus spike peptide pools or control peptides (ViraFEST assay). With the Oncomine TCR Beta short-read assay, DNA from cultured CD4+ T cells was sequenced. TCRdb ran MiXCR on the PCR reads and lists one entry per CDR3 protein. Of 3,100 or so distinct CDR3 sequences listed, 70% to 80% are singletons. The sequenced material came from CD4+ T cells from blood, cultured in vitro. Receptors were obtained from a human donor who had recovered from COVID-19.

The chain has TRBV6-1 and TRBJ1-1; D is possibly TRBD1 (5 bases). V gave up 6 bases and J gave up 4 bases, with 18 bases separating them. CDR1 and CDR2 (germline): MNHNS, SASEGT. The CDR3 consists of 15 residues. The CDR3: CASRVGRERGTEAFF. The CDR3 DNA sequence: TGTGCCAGCAGGGTCGGACGGGAAAGGGGCACTGAAGCTTTCTTT.

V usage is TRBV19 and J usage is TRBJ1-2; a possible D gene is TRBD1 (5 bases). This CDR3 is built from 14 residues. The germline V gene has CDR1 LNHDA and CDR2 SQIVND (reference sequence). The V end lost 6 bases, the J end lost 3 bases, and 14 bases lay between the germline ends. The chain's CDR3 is CASSPSGGDYGYTF. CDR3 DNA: TGTGCCAGTAGCCCCTCTGGAGGGGACTATGGCTACACCTTC.

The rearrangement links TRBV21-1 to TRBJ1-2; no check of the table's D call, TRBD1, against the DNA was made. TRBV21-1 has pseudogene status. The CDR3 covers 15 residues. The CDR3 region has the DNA TGTGCCAGCATCGACGGACAGGGGCCTAACTATGGCTACACCTTC. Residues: CASIDGQGPNYGYTF.

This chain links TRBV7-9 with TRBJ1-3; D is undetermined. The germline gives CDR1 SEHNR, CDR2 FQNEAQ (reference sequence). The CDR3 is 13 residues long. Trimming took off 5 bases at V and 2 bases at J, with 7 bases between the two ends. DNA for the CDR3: TGTGCCAGCAGCCCCCCGGCTGGAAACACCATATATTTT. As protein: CASSPPAGNTIYF.

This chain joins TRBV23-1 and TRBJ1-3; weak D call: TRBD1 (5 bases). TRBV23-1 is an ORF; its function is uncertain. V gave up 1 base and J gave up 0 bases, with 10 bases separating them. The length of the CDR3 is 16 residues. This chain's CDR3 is CASSQFSGSSGNTIYF. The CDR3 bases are TGCGCCAGCAGTCAATTCTCAGGGTCCTCTGGAAACACCATATATTTT.

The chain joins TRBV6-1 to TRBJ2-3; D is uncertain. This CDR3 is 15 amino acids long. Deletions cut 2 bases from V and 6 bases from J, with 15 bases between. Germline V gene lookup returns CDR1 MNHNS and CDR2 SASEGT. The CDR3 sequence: CASSEQRAVSDTQYF. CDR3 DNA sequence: TGTGCCAGCAGTGAACAGAGAGCCGTTTCGGATACGCAGTATTTT.

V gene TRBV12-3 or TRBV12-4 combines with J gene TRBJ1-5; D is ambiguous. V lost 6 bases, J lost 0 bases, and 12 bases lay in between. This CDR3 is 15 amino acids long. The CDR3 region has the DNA TGTGCCAGCAGCTCCGAAGGGATTAGCAATCAGCCCCAGCATTTT. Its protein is CASSSEGISNQPQHF.

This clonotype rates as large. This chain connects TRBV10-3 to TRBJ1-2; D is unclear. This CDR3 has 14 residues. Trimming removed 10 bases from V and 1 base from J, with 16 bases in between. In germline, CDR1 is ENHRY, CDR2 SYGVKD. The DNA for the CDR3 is TGTGCCACCTCCTTGGGGTTGGGTAACTATGGCTACACCTTC. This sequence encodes CATSLGLGNYGYTF.

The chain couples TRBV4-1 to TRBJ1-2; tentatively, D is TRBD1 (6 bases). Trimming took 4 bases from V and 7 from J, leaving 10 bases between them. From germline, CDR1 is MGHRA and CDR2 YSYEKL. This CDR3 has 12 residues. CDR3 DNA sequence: TGCGCCAGCAGCCTTCGGGACACTGGCTACACCTTC. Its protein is CASSLRDTGYTF.

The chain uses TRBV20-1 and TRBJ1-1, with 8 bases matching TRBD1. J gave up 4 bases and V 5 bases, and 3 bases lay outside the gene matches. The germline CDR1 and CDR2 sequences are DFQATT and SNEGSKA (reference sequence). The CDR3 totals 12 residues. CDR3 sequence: CSAPDRGTEAFF. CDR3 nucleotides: TGCAGTGCTCCCGACAGGGGCACTGAAGCTTTCTTT.

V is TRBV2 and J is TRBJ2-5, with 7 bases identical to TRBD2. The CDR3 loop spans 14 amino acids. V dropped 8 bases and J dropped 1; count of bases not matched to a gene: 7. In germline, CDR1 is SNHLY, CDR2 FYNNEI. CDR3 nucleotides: TGTGCCAGCGGAAGGGACTACTCCCAAGAGACCCAGTACTTC. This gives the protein CASGRDYSQETQYF.

This CDR3 is CASSYSSAGSYEQYF. CDR3 in DNA: TGTGCCAGCAGTTACTCGTCGGCGGGATCCTACGAGCAGTACTTC. This rearrangement joins TRBV6-5 to TRBJ2-7; weak D call: TRBD2 (6 bases). Germline assignment: CDR1 MNHEY and CDR2 SVGAGI. This CDR3 is 15 amino acids long. The V end lost 0 bases, the J end lost 1 base, and 10 bases lay between the germline ends.

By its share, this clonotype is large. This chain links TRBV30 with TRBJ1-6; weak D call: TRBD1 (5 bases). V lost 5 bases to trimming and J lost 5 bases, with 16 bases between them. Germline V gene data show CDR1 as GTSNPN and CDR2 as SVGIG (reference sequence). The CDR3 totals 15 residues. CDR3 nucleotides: TGTGCCTGGTCCCACGACAGCATTAATAATTCACCCCTCCACTTT. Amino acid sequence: CAWSHDSINNSPLHF.

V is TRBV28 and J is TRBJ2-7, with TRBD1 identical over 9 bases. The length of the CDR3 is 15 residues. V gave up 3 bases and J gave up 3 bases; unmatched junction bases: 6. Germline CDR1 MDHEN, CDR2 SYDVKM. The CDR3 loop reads CASSLGGQGGYEQYF. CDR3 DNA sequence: TGTGCCAGCAGTTTGGGGGGACAGGGTGGCTACGAGCAGTACTTC.

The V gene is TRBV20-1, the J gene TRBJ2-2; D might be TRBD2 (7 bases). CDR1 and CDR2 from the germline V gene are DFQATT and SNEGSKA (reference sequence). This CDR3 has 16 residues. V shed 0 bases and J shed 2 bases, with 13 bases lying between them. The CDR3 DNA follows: TGCAGTGCTAGAGATAGGGGGGGGGCCAACACCGGGGAGCTGTTTTTT. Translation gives CSARDRGGANTGELFF.

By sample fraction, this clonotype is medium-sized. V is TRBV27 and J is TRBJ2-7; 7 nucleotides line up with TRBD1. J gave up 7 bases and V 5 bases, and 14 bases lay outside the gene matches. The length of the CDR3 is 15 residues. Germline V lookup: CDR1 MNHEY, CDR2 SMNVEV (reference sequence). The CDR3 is CASSHRQGGTLEQYF. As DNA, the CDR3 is TGTGCCAGCAGTCACAGACAGGGTGGGACCTTAGAGCAGTACTTC.

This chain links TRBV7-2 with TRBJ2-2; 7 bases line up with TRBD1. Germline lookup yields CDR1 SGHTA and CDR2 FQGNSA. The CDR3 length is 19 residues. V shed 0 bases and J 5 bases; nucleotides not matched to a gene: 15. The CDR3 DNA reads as TGTGCCAGCAGCTTAGCCACGACAGGGTGGCGATCAAGAACCGGGGAGCTGTTTTTT. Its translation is CASSLATTGWRSRTGELFF. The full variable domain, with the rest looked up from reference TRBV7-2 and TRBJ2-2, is GAGVSQSPSNKVTEKGKDVELRCDPISGHTALYWYRQSLGQGLEFLIYFQGNSAPDKSGLPSDRFSAERTGGSVSTLTIQRTQQEDSAVYLCASSLATTGWRSRTGELFFGEGSRLTVL.